Shown below are 25 T cell receptor beta chains from a single sample sequenced in a study of human T cells and chemical hapten exposure. MiXCR was run by TCRdb on the RACE reads, yielding one entry per CDR3 protein. The sample includes roughly 100,000 distinct CDR3 sequences, approximately 36% seen only once; the top ten take roughly 2.6%. Time point meaning: patch test 3, about 24 weeks after DPC sensitization. Indicated treatment: therapeutic diphenylcyclopropenone sensitization with weekly scalp DPC. Sequenced material: whole blood, taken in connection with sensitization to the hapten diphenylcyclopropenone (DPC). These receptor sequences come from a man aged 35 to 55 with alopecia areata. Some clones in this sample may be carry-over from other donors' samples.

The chain carries TRBV28 and TRBJ2-1; D is tentatively TRBD1 or TRBD2 (7 bases each). The CDR3 loop spans 14 amino acids. Germline CDR1 reads MDHEN; CDR2 reads SYDVKM. The V gene lost 6 bases and the J gene lost 5 bases, with 14 bases spanning the gap. The CDR3 spells CASSSGGVHNEQFF. CDR3 bases: TGTGCCAGCAGCTCAGGGGGGGTCCACAATGAGCAGTTCTTC.

This clonotype was recorded once. This chain joins TRBV30 and TRBJ2-7; perhaps TRBD1 as D (5 bases). V shed 4 bases and J shed 5 bases, with 18 bases lying between them. This CDR3 contains 14 residues. Germline CDR1 GTSNPN, CDR2 SVGIG (reference sequence). CDR3 protein: CAWTPAGPLDEQYF. As DNA, the CDR3 is TGTGCCTGGACCCCGGCAGGGCCGCTGGACGAGCAGTACTTC.

The chain joins TRBV24-1 to TRBJ2-5; the D gene could be TRBD1 or TRBD2 (6 bases each). Deletions cut 1 base from V and 7 bases from J, with 15 bases between. The CDR3 covers 15 residues. The germline V gene has CDR1 KGHDR and CDR2 SFDVKD. The CDR3 DNA reads as TGTGCCACCAGTGATTTTGAGGGCCCGGGGGCGACCCAGTACTTC. Translation: CATSDFEGPGATQYF.

CDR3: CAWRTGGSYEQYF. The CDR3 region has the DNA TGTGCCTGGAGGACAGGGGGCAGTTACGAGCAGTACTTC. This rearrangement joins TRBV30 to TRBJ2-7; 10 bases map to TRBD1. J was trimmed by 4 bases and V by 3 bases; bases with no gene match: 3. This CDR3 has 13 amino acids. Germline CDR1 and CDR2: GTSNPN and SVGIG (reference sequence).

The gene calls are TRBV3-1 and TRBJ2-6; TRBD2 aligns across 10 bases. V gave up 3 bases and J gave up 0 bases; unmatched junction bases: 5. The CDR3 runs 18 residues. Per the germline V gene, CDR1 is LGHDT and CDR2 is YNNKEL (reference sequence). The CDR3 sequence: CASSHLAGDFSGANVLTF. DNA for the CDR3: TGTGCCAGCAGCCATCTAGCGGGAGACTTCTCTGGGGCCAACGTCCTGACTTTC.

V and J are TRBV7-2 and TRBJ2-4; TRBD1 aligns across 9 bases. Germline assignment: CDR1 SGHTA and CDR2 FQGNSA. The CDR3 contains 17 residues. V dropped 0 bases and J dropped 7; count of bases not matched to a gene: 10. The CDR3 loop reads CASSLASGTGGQNIQYF. The CDR3, as DNA: TGTGCCAGCAGCTTAGCATCAGGAACAGGGGGCCAGAACATTCAGTACTTC.

The rearrangement joins TRBV7-2 to TRBJ2-3; D is possibly TRBD1 (6 bases). Trimming shortened V by 1 base and J by 8 bases, and 13 bases separated the two germline ends. The CDR3 is made up of 14 amino acids. In germline, CDR1 is SGHTA, CDR2 FQGNSA. The CDR3 region has the DNA TGTGCCAGCAGCTTAGGCAGGGGATTGGTTACGCAGTATTTT. Amino acid sequence: CASSLGRGLVTQYF.

The gene calls are TRBV4-3 and TRBJ2-6, with D unresolved. Germline assignment: CDR1 LGHNA and CDR2 YSLEER. The CDR3 is made up of 18 amino acids. V lost 0 bases and J lost 0, with 12 bases in between. CDR3 bases: TGCGCCAGCAGCCAAGAGATCACCCACCTCTCTGGGGCCAACGTCCTGACTTTC. Protein product: CASSQEITHLSGANVLTF.

V is TRBV20-1 and J is TRBJ2-7; 7 bases match TRBD1. Germline V gene data show CDR1 as DFQATT and CDR2 as SNEGSKA (reference sequence). This CDR3 comprises 13 residues. Losses at the gene ends were 6 bases for V and 5 bases for J; bases not matched to a gene: 10. CDR3 nucleotide sequence: TGCAGTGCCCACAGACAGGGTCTAAACGAGCAGTACTTC. This gives the protein CSAHRQGLNEQYF.

This rearrangement joins TRBV5-1 to TRBJ2-7; possible D gene TRBD1, 6 bases. CDR1 SGHRS and CDR2 YFSETQ come from the germline V gene. The CDR3 runs 14 residues. V was trimmed by 2 bases and J by 2 bases, leaving 11 bases between them. The CDR3 sequence is CASSFTGCAYEQYF. The CDR3 nucleotides are TGCGCCAGCAGCTTTACAGGGTGCGCCTACGAGCAGTACTTC.

This chain joins TRBV12-3 or TRBV12-4 and TRBJ2-2; D is uncertain. Trimming took 2 bases from V and 4 from J, leaving 11 bases between them. CDR3 length: 15 amino acids. The CDR3 DNA sequence: TGTGCCAGCAGTTTACGGGCCCCCTTCACCGGGGAGCTGTTTTTT. Translation: CASSLRAPFTGELFF.

This clonotype occurred a few times. The chain carries TRBV29-1 and TRBJ2-1, with D possibly matching TRBD2 (6 bases). The CDR3 loop spans 15 amino acids. Germline CDR1 SQVTM, CDR2 ANQGSEA. Trimming shortened V by 6 bases and J by 2 bases, and 17 bases separated the two germline ends. The CDR3 region has the DNA TGCAGCGTCCCCGCGGGGAGCGATCCCTACAATGAGCAGTTCTTC. Translating gives CSVPAGSDPYNEQFF.

This clonotype was found a few times. The CDR3 spells CATSDFQVNEQFF. The CDR3 nucleotides are TGTGCCACCAGTGATTTTCAAGTGAATGAGCAGTTCTTC. This rearrangement joins TRBV24-1 to TRBJ2-1; D is ambiguous. Between the trimmed V and J ends, which lost 1 base and 7 bases, there was a span of 7 bases. CDR1 and CDR2 from the germline V gene are KGHDR and SFDVKD. CDR3 length: 13 amino acids.

V and J are TRBV25-1 and TRBJ2-2; 9 bases agree with TRBD2. The CDR3 extends over 19 amino acids. Germline CDR1 reads MGHDK; CDR2 reads SYGVNS. The J segment lost 2 bases and the V segment lost 8 bases, leaving 18 bases of the junction unmatched. CDR3 in amino acids: CASRWGAASGAANTGELFF. CDR3 sequence (DNA): TGTGCCAGCCGGTGGGGGGCGGCTAGCGGGGCTGCAAACACCGGGGAGCTGTTTTTT.

The table lists this clonotype with a few counts. The CDR3 DNA is TGTGCCACCAGTGATTTTCTAGGGCAGCCCCAGCATTTT. This codes for CATSDFLGQPQHF. The gene calls are TRBV24-1 and TRBJ1-5; D is undetermined. V lost 1 base, J lost 7 bases, and 7 bases lay in between. CDR3 length: 13 residues. CDR1 and CDR2 from the germline V gene are KGHDR and SFDVKD.

The V gene is TRBV7-2, the J gene TRBJ2-4; 8 bases are shared with TRBD1. V gave up 1 base and J gave up 0 bases; unmatched junction bases: 5. Germline assignment: CDR1 SGHTA and CDR2 FQGNSA. CDR3 length equals 17 residues. The CDR3 coding sequence is TGTGCCAGCAGCTTAGACAGACAGGGGATAGCCAAAAACATTCAGTACTTC. Protein sequence: CASSLDRQGIAKNIQYF.

Here the CDR3 DNA reads TGTGCCAGCAGTTTGTTGAGCGGGAGAGGAGAGCAGTACTTC. Protein: CASSLLSGRGEQYF. This sequence joins TRBV28 and TRBJ2-7; 8 bases fit TRBD2. This CDR3 contains 14 residues. The V gene end was trimmed by 3 bases and the J gene end by 7 bases; junction bases not matched to a gene: 8. From germline, CDR1 is MDHEN and CDR2 SYDVKM.

The gene calls are TRBV7-8 and TRBJ1-1, with D unclear. The CDR3 runs 15 residues. V was cut by 0 bases and J by 3 bases, with 11 bases left in between. Germline values: CDR1 SGHVS, CDR2 FQNEAQ. CDR3 DNA sequence: TGTGCCAGCAGCTTAGCTCGAAGAGATTACACTGAAGCTTTCTTT. Its translation: CASSLARRDYTEAFF.

This chain connects TRBV9 to TRBJ1-3, with D uncertain. Germline lookup yields CDR1 SGDLS and CDR2 YYNGEE. The CDR3 is made up of 17 amino acids. V lost 4 bases and J lost 1, with 18 bases in between. The CDR3 spells CASSHPAVTASGNTIYF. CDR3 nucleotides: TGTGCCAGCAGCCACCCCGCGGTGACGGCTTCTGGAAACACCATATATTTT.

This clonotype was seen only a few times. The genes are TRBV9 and TRBJ2-1; D gene uncertain. This CDR3 spans 15 amino acids. The germline gives CDR1 SGDLS, CDR2 YYNGEE. V shed 0 bases and J shed 2 bases, with 9 bases lying between them. The DNA of the CDR3 is TGTGCCAGCAGCGTAGCCGTACCGCCCTACAATGAGCAGTTCTTC. This codes for CASSVAVPPYNEQFF.

The chain is built from TRBV18 and TRBJ2-3, with 10 bases matching TRBD2. Per the germline V gene, CDR1 is KGHSH and CDR2 is LQKENI. The trim removed 3 bases at V and 5 bases at J, leaving 5 bases unmatched. The CDR3 has 15 residues. The DNA for the CDR3 is TGTGCCAGCTCACCTACTAGCGGGACCGGAGATACGCAGTATTTT. This encodes CASSPTSGTGDTQYF.

Ten or more counts support this clonotype. The chain is built from TRBV20-1 and TRBJ2-3; possibly TRBD2 for D (6 bases). Trimming removed 3 bases from V and 3 bases from J, with 13 bases in between. Germline V gene sequence: CDR1 DFQATT, CDR2 SNEGSKA (reference sequence). The CDR3 has 14 residues. CDR3 protein: CSASSGLETDTQYF. The CDR3 DNA sequence: TGCAGTGCTAGTAGCGGATTAGAAACAGATACGCAGTATTTT.

The chain couples TRBV18 to TRBJ2-2; 7 bases agree with TRBD2. The CDR3 is 16 amino acids. The germline V gene has CDR1 KGHSH and CDR2 LQKENI. After removal of 3 bases from V and 3 bases from J, the junction contained 7 bases not matched to a gene. CDR3 residues: CASSPFGLADTGELFF. For the CDR3, the DNA is TGTGCCAGCTCACCTTTCGGCCTAGCGGACACCGGGGAGCTGTTTTTT.

Only a few counts were recorded for this clonotype. The DNA of the CDR3 is TGTGCCAGCAGTTCCAGCGGGAGGGCCGCGGGAGAGACCCAGTACTTC. Translating gives CASSSSGRAAGETQYF. The chain combines TRBV28 with TRBJ2-5, with 10 bases aligning to TRBD2. The germline V gene encodes CDR1 MDHEN and CDR2 SYDVKM. The CDR3 covers 16 residues. Germline trimming cut 4 bases from V and 4 bases from J; bases unmatched to any gene: 9.

The gene calls are TRBV18 and TRBJ1-3, with D hard to call. CDR3 length equals 13 residues. Germline V gene sequence: CDR1 KGHSH, CDR2 LQKENI. This CDR3 is CATQTSSGNTIYF. CDR3 DNA sequence: TGTGCTACCCAAACGAGCTCTGGAAACACCATATATTTT.